Given below is one TCR beta chain in context. Its antigen is undetermined. The V and J ends lost 0 bases and 0 bases respectively, with 2 bases between them. CDR3 length: 14 amino acids. The germline CDR1 and CDR2 sequences are LGHDT and YNNKEL (reference sequence). Pooling of second doses given at about 4 or about 12 weeks was done. The table came from immunoSEQ multiplex PCR; TCRdb's copy has only in-frame clones and leaves some out. The sample records roughly 93,000 clones, roughly 87% being singletons. The sample belongs to a study of T cell responses to AZD1222 COVID-19 vaccine. Findings and limits, study-wide: Donors, mostly white British, included more females; clonal diversity was possibly underestimated. Increased Spike-specific TCR breadth and depth were observed after two AZD1222 doses. Variant regions that are unmutated are reportedly the target of nearly half of spike-specific TCRs.

The V call is TRBV3-1 (or the pseudogene TRBV3-2), the J call TRBJ2-2; D is ambiguous. The source of this sequence is an adult who received the AZD1222 COVID-19 vaccine. Sequenced material: peripheral blood, taken 28 days after the second AZD1222 dose. CDR3 bases: TGTGCCAGCAGCCAAGAGGCGAACACCGGGGAGCTGTTTTTT. Translation: CASSQEANTGELFF.